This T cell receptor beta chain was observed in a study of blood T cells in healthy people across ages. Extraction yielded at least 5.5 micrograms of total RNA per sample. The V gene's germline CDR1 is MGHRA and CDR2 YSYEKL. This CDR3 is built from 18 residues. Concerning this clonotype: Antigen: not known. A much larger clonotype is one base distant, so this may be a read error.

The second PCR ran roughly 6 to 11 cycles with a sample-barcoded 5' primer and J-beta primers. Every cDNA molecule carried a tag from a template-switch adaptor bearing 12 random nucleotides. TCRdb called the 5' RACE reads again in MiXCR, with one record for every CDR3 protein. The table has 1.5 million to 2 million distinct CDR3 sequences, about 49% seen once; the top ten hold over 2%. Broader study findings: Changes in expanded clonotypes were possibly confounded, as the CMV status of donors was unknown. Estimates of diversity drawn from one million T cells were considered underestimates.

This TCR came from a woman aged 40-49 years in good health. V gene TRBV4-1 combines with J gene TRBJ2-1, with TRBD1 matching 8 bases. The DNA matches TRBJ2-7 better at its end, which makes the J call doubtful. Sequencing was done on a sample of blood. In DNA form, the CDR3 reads TGCGCCAGCAGCCAAGATCCGTCCGGACAGGGCTCCTACAATGAGCAGTACTTC. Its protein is CASSQDPSGQGSYNEQYF.